Listed here are 15 T cell receptor beta chains from one sample, sequenced in a study of blood T cell repertoires in COVID-19. Clones were sequenced by immunoSEQ multiplex PCR, and TCRdb holds only the in-frame ones, with some missing. This table holds 300,000 to 350,000 clones, more than 75% found once. The sequencing sample was made of peripheral blood. The receptors stem from a woman between 45 and 60 years old with COVID-19, enrolled during active disease.

The V call is TRBV9, the J call TRBJ2-1; TRBD2 aligns across 10 bases. The V segment lost 4 bases and the J segment 6 bases; nucleotides outside the gene matches: 4. Germline V gives CDR1 SGDLS, CDR2 YYNGEE. The CDR3 consists of 14 residues. This chain's CDR3 is CASSKAGGANEQFF. For the CDR3, the DNA is TGTGCCAGCAGCAAAGCGGGAGGGGCCAATGAGCAGTTCTTC.

The chain couples TRBV7-3 to TRBJ2-3, with TRBD1 as a possible D gene (5 bases). Germline V lookup: CDR1 SGHTA, CDR2 FQGTGA. The V end was cut by 5 bases, the J end by 6 bases, with 21 bases between. This CDR3 spans 16 amino acids. The CDR3 DNA follows: TGTGCCAGCAGCGACGTTCACCAGGGCGCGCTGGATACGCAGTATTTT. Protein sequence: CASSDVHQGALDTQYF.

The rearrangement links TRBV7-3 to TRBJ2-2; tentatively, D is TRBD1 (6 bases). CDR1 is SGHTA and CDR2 is FQGTGA in the germline V gene. This CDR3 is built from 14 residues. Trimming left V 8 bases short and J 4 bases short, with 14 bases between. CDR3 in DNA: TGTGCCAGCCAGGGGACCCCTGGCACCGGGGAGCTGTTTTTT. Encoded protein: CASQGTPGTGELFF.

The chain recombines TRBV12-5 with TRBJ2-7, with TRBD1 matching over 9 bases. Germline values: CDR1 LGHNT, CDR2 FRNRAP. V gave up 6 bases and J gave up 2 bases; unmatched junction bases: 8. The CDR3 contains 15 residues. The chain's CDR3 is CASGQQGAMAYEQYF. The CDR3 nucleotides are TGTGCTAGTGGCCAACAGGGGGCAATGGCCTACGAGCAGTACTTC.

CDR3 sequence reads: CASSLSLAGLSFTYNEQFF. The CDR3 DNA reads TGTGCCAGCAGTTTGTCCCTAGCGGGACTAAGTTTTACATACAATGAGCAGTTCTTC. This chain links TRBV6-7 with TRBJ2-1; 9 nucleotides align to TRBD2. TRBV6-7 is identified as an open reading frame with a role that is uncertain. V trimming: 4 bases; J trimming: 4 bases; junction bases outside the gene matches: 17. The CDR3 has 19 amino acids.

This rearrangement joins TRBV11-2 to TRBJ2-2, with 7 nucleotides matching TRBD2. The CDR3 consists of 16 residues. Germline loops: CDR1 SGHAT, CDR2 FQNNGV. With 1 base clipped from V and 3 bases from J, the junction kept 5 bases outside the gene matches. CDR3 in DNA: TGTGCCAGCAGCTTAGTCACTAGCGCGGACACCGGGGAGCTGTTTTTT. It codes for CASSLVTSADTGELFF.

The chain employs TRBV3-1 (or the pseudogene TRBV3-2) and TRBJ2-7, with D possibly matching TRBD2 (5 bases). Germline CDR1 is LGHDT and CDR2 is YNNKEL (reference sequence). V was shortened by 4 bases and J by 7 bases, with 11 bases between the two germline ends. The CDR3 has 12 residues. The CDR3 here is CASSRTTGEQYF. DNA of the CDR3: TGTGCCAGCAGCCGTACTACGGGGGAGCAGTACTTC.

This chain connects TRBV18 to TRBJ2-3, with D possibly matching TRBD1 (6 bases). The CDR3 totals 15 residues. Looked up from germline, CDR1 is KGHSH and CDR2 is LQKENI. Trimming cost V 6 bases and J 0 bases, with 13 bases left between them. CDR3 residues: CASSPQGYSTDTQYF. CDR3 bases: TGTGCCAGCTCCCCCCAGGGGTATAGCACAGATACGCAGTATTTT.

The chain couples TRBV6-2 or TRBV6-3 to TRBJ2-7; D is perhaps TRBD2 (5 bases). Germline V gives CDR1 MNHEY, CDR2 SVGEGT. This CDR3 has 14 residues. Trimming removed 0 bases at V and 6 bases at J, with 12 bases between. The CDR3 DNA reads TGTGCCAGCAGTTACTCCGAGGGTATCTTCGAGCAGTACTTC. Translation: CASSYSEGIFEQYF.

In DNA form, the CDR3 reads TGTGCCAGCAGTTATTACGACAGGGGAGAGACCCAGTACTTC. This codes for CASSYYDRGETQYF. The V gene is TRBV6-2 or TRBV6-3, the J gene TRBJ2-5; TRBD1 matches at 8 bases. V lost 3 bases and J lost 4; bases outside the gene matches: 4. CDR3 length equals 14 residues. Germline V lookup: CDR1 MNHEY, CDR2 SVGEGT.

The J gene is TRBJ2-5, the V gene TRBV6-5; TRBD2 matches 7 bases. Trimming cost V 6 bases and J 5 bases; bases outside gene matches: 12. Germline V gene lookup returns CDR1 MNHEY and CDR2 SVGAGI. CDR3 length: 15 residues. The CDR3 loop is CASSRGSKAGETQYF. CDR3 bases: TGTGCCAGCAGCCGAGGGAGTAAAGCGGGGGAGACCCAGTACTTC.

This chain links TRBV30 with TRBJ1-3, with 7 bases aligning to TRBD1. Unmatched junction bases numbered 6, after V lost 0 bases and J lost 4 bases. This CDR3 contains 15 residues. CDR1 and CDR2 (germline): GTSNPN, SVGIG (reference sequence). The CDR3 bases are TGTGCCTGGAGTGTACTCAGGACAGGAGGAAACACCATATATTTT. This sequence encodes CAWSVLRTGGNTIYF. Based on the CDR3 plus reference TRBV30 and TRBJ1-3, the full variable domain is SQTIHQWPATLVQPVGSPLSLECTVEGTSNPNLYWYRQAAGRGLQLLFYSVGIGQISSEVPQNLSASRPQDRQFILSSKKLLLSDSGFYLCAWSVLRTGGNTIYFGEGSWLTVV.

The rearrangement joins TRBV5-1 to TRBJ1-1, with a weak D call TRBD1 (6 bases). The CDR3 sequence is 14 residues long. Germline V gene sequence: CDR1 SGHRS, CDR2 YFSETQ. V was pared by 4 bases and J by 4 bases, with 14 bases between. The CDR3: CASSQEQGRTEAFF. CDR3 sequence (DNA): TGCGCCAGCAGCCAAGAACAGGGTCGCACTGAAGCTTTCTTT.

The chain carries TRBV30 and TRBJ2-6, with D possibly TRBD2 on 6 matching bases. The V and J ends lost 3 bases and 0 bases respectively, with 15 bases between them. The CDR3 contains 17 residues. CDR1 and CDR2 from the germline V gene are GTSNPN and SVGIG (reference sequence). CDR3 amino acids: CAWSLEGWGSGANVLTF. In DNA, the CDR3 is TGTGCCTGGAGCTTGGAGGGATGGGGCTCTGGGGCCAACGTCCTGACTTTC. The complete variable domain, with remaining parts taken from reference TRBV30 and TRBJ2-6, reads SQTIHQWPATLVQPVGSPLSLECTVEGTSNPNLYWYRQAAGRGLQLLFYSVGIGQISSEVPQNLSASRPQDRQFILSSKKLLLSDSGFYLCAWSLEGWGSGANVLTFGAGSRLTVL.

The chain is built from TRBV14 and TRBJ2-7; 8 bases are a match to TRBD2. The trim removed 8 bases at V and 7 bases at J, leaving 10 bases unmatched. Germline CDR1 is SGHDN and CDR2 is FVKESK. The length of the CDR3 is 13 residues. CDR3 nucleotides: TGTGCCAGCTCCCGGGCGGGAGGAGGGGAGCAGTACTTC. Its protein product is CASSRAGGGEQYF.